One and the same sample provided the 2 T cell receptor beta chains below, sequenced in a study of control samples from healthy donors and cancer patients. Sequencing used immunoSEQ multiplex PCR; TCRdb keeps in-frame clones, though not all of them. The table has about 170,000 clones, roughly 91% seen once. The specimen sequenced was blood. Receptors originate from a woman aged 25-40 years in good health.

The J gene is TRBJ2-7, the V gene TRBV11-3, with 9 bases fitting TRBD1. Germline CDR1 and CDR2: SGHNT and YENEEA. J lost 7 bases, V lost 6 bases, and 7 bases had no gene match. The CDR3 sequence is 13 residues long. CDR3 region: CASRNTGGGEQYF. In DNA, the CDR3 is TGTGCCAGCAGAAACACAGGGGGCGGAGAGCAGTACTTC.

V gene TRBV5-1 combines with J gene TRBJ2-1; TRBD2 matches at 8 bases. This CDR3 comprises 13 residues. Per germline, CDR1 SGHRS and CDR2 YFSETQ. Germline trimming cut 2 bases from V and 5 bases from J; bases unmatched to any gene: 0. DNA for the CDR3: TGCGCCAGCAGCTTACTAGCGGACAATGAGCAGTTCTTC. It specifies CASSLLADNEQFF. The entire variable domain, with the rest obtained from reference TRBV5-1 and TRBJ2-1, is as follows: KAGVTQTPRYLIKTRGQQVTLSCSPISGHRSVSWYQQTPGQGLQFLFEYFSETQRNKGNFPGRFSGRQFSNSRSEMNVSTLELGDSALYLCASSLLADNEQFFGPGTRLTVL.